This TCR beta chain is drawn from a study of CD8 T cells in Susac syndrome. Sequencing of TCR beta was undertaken in CD8+ and CD4+ T cells derived from blood. V was clipped by 5 bases and J by 6 bases, with 17 bases between them. This CDR3 contains 15 residues. CDR1 and CDR2 from the germline V gene are SGHRS and YFSETQ. Random hexamers were used to reverse transcribe an amount of about 0.45 to 1 ug RNA. Multiplex immunoSEQ PCR targeted 54 Vbeta and 13 Jbeta TCR beta segments. TCRdb passed the immunoSEQ multiplex PCR reads through MiXCR, listing each CDR3 protein once. The data contain 100,000 to 150,000 distinct CDR3 sequences, just under 95% of them singletons.

The sequenced sample was CD4+ T cells from PBMCs. The chain carries TRBV5-1 and TRBJ2-2; possible D gene TRBD2, 6 bases. This receptor was identified in a human donor in good health. The CDR3 DNA follows: TGCGCCAGCAGTCCGACGGGACTCCCTCCCGGGGAGCTGTTTTTT. Residues: CASSPTGLPPGELFF.